Listed below are T cell receptor beta chains from one sample, sequenced in a study of post-analysis software for immune sequencing data. TCRdb itself ran the PCR reads through MiXCR, one entry per CDR3 protein. The sample holds a few hundred thousand distinct CDR3 sequences; more than 30% are singletons and the top ten take about 7.6%. The sample was blood. These receptors were obtained from a girl aged 2-10 years with multiple sclerosis. The CDR3 runs from the conserved cysteine through the conserved F or W. The D gene is left open where the match is weak. Where a row states a size, it is once, few, many or the class of an expanded clone; other rows omit it.

d_gene,v_gene,j_gene,abundance,CDR3aa,CDR3nt
NA,TRBV12-3/TRBV12-4,TRBJ1-2,few,CASSFQRNYGYTF,TGTGCCAGCAGTTTTCAACGGAACTATGGCTACACCTTC
NA,TRBV12-3/TRBV12-4,TRBJ1-6,few,CASRGSSGPPLHF,TGTGCCAGCAGAGGATCTTCGGGGCCACCCCTCCACTTT
TRBD1,TRBV4-1,TRBJ2-4,NA,CASSPPDRGKNIQYF,TGCGCCAGCAGCCCCCCGGACAGGGGGAAAAACATTCAGTACTTC
TRBD2,TRBV13,TRBJ2-1,few,CASSPEAGENEQFF,TGTGCCAGCAGCCCGGAGGCGGGAGAGAATGAGCAGTTCTTC
NA,TRBV20-1,TRBJ1-1,few,CSAGGREKYITNTEAFF,TGCAGTGCTGGAGGGAGGGAAAAGTATATAACGAACACTGAAGCTTTCTTT
TRBD1,TRBV12-3/TRBV12-4,TRBJ2-7,many,CASSLTGTGYEQYF,TGTGCCAGCAGTCTTACCGGGACAGGGTACGAGCAGTACTTC
NA,TRBV5-1,TRBJ1-2,NA,CASSLGTESPYGYTF,TGCGCCAGCAGCTTAGGTACCGAATCCCCCTACGGCTACACCTTC
NA,TRBV5-1,TRBJ2-7,NA,CASSYRDMNYEQYF,TGCGCCAGCAGCTACCGGGACATGAACTACGAGCAGTACTTC
NA,TRBV5-6,TRBJ2-1,NA,CASSLEGYEQFF,TGTGCCAGCAGCTTGGAGGGGTATGAGCAGTTCTTC
NA,TRBV27,TRBJ1-2,few,CASSLKLNYGYTF,TGTGCCAGCAGTTTAAAGCTTAACTATGGCTACACCTTC
NA,TRBV20-1,TRBJ1-2,few,CSVSKGYGYTF,TGCAGTGTTAGTAAGGGTTATGGCTACACCTTC
TRBD2,TRBV20-1,TRBJ2-2,NA,CSASEGTRRSGELFF,TGCAGTGCTAGTGAAGGGACTAGGAGGTCCGGGGAGCTGTTTTTT
NA,TRBV20-1,TRBJ2-3,few,CSLDSKADTQYF,TGCAGCCTGGACTCAAAGGCAGATACGCAGTATTTT
NA,TRBV15,TRBJ2-1,NA,CATSRDLSRYNEQFF,TGTGCCACCAGCAGAGATCTTTCTAGATACAATGAGCAGTTCTTC
TRBD1,TRBV5-1,TRBJ2-1,NA,CASSSRDRANEQFF,TGCGCCAGCAGCTCCCGGGACAGGGCTAATGAGCAGTTCTTC
TRBD1,TRBV4-2,TRBJ2-4,NA,CASSQEATGNTKNIQYF,TGTGCCAGCAGCCAAGAGGCGACAGGGAATACCAAAAACATTCAGTACTTC
TRBD1,TRBV7-3,TRBJ2-1,few,CASSPGTGGIEQFF,TGTGCCAGCAGCCCCGGGACAGGGGGCATTGAGCAGTTCTTC
TRBD1,TRBV7-9,TRBJ2-1,NA,CASSLGDRGLMRQFF,TGTGCCAGCAGCTTAGGGGACAGGGGTCTAATGCGGCAGTTCTTC
TRBD2,TRBV5-1,TRBJ2-1,NA,CASSLFSMRGGGNEQFF,TGCGCCAGCAGCTTGTTTTCGATGCGGGGGGGCGGGAATGAGCAGTTCTTC
TRBD1,TRBV28,TRBJ1-2,NA,CAGHGGTGGDFNYGYTF,TGTGCCGGCCATGGCGGGACAGGGGGCGATTTTAACTATGGCTACACCTTC
NA,TRBV7-2,TRBJ2-3,NA,CASSLFGGHSTDTQYF,TGTGCCAGCAGCTTATTTGGGGGCCATAGCACAGATACGCAGTATTTT
NA,TRBV29-1,TRBJ2-5,few,CSVAPQGETQYF,TGCAGCGTTGCCCCCCAGGGAGAGACCCAGTACTTC
TRBD2,TRBV6-5,TRBJ2-7,few,CASSYGPYGAASGTYEQYF,TGTGCCAGCAGTTACGGCCCCTACGGTGCGGCTAGCGGCACCTACGAGCAGTACTTC
TRBD1,TRBV7-9,TRBJ1-1,NA,CASSSYWTGAEAFF,TGTGCCAGCAGCTCCTATTGGACAGGGGCTGAAGCTTTCTTT
TRBD1,TRBV5-8,TRBJ1-6,NA,CASSLEGTGLFPLHF,TGTGCCAGCAGCTTGGAAGGGACAGGGCTATTTCCCCTCCACTTT
TRBD2,TRBV20-1,TRBJ2-1,NA,CSAAIAGGPNEQFF,TGCAGTGCGGCAATAGCGGGAGGGCCGAATGAGCAGTTCTTC
TRBD2,TRBV6-2/TRBV6-3,TRBJ2-5,NA,CASSFGGLGEETQYF,TGTGCCAGCAGCTTTGGGGGACTAGGCGAGGAGACCCAGTACTTC
TRBD1,TRBV29-1,TRBJ2-5,NA,CSVETPRTGHQETQYF,TGCAGCGTTGAAACCCCGCGGACAGGGCACCAAGAGACCCAGTACTTC
TRBD1,TRBV29-1,TRBJ2-5,NA,CSVGDRPGGGQETQYF,TGCAGCGTTGGGGACAGGCCAGGAGGAGGCCAAGAGACCCAGTACTTC
NA,TRBV28,TRBJ1-5,NA,CASSPYRDRNQPQHF,TGTGCCAGCAGTCCCTACAGGGATAGGAATCAGCCCCAGCATTTT
NA,TRBV6-1,TRBJ1-5,NA,CASRRQVDSNQPQHF,TGTGCCAGCAGGAGACAGGTCGATAGCAATCAGCCCCAGCATTTT
NA,TRBV5-1,TRBJ2-3,NA,CASSLGRTFSTDTQYF,TGCGCCAGCAGCTTGGGCAGGACCTTTAGCACAGATACGCAGTATTTT
NA,TRBV28,TRBJ2-1,NA,CASSYLQGYNEQFF,TGTGCCAGCAGTTACCTACAGGGATACAATGAGCAGTTCTTC
NA,TRBV11-2,TRBJ1-6,NA,CASSTEVPKLANNSPLHF,TGTGCCAGCAGCACAGAGGTCCCGAAACTAGCCAATAATTCACCCCTCCACTTT
TRBD2,TRBV7-3,TRBJ2-5,NA,CASSPRLAGGSNEQYF,TGTGCCAGCAGCCCGCGACTAGCGGGGGGGTCCAATGAGCAGTACTTC
NA,TRBV20-1,TRBJ2-7,few,CSARDDASYEQYF,TGCAGTGCTAGAGATGATGCTAGCTACGAGCAGTACTTC
TRBD1,TRBV4-3,TRBJ2-3,NA,CASSVHGDRIADTQYF,TGCGCCAGCAGCGTACACGGGGACAGGATCGCAGATACGCAGTATTTT
NA,TRBV7-3,TRBJ2-1,few,CASSHGQSLNEQFF,TGTGCCAGCAGCCACGGACAGAGTCTTAATGAGCAGTTCTTC
NA,TRBV5-1,TRBJ1-1,NA,CASSLGGVGTTEAFF,TGCGCCAGCAGCTTGGGCGGAGTGGGAACCACTGAAGCTTTCTTT
NA,TRBV29-1,TRBJ2-7,few,CSVRGRLSYEQYF,TGCAGCGTCAGAGGACGTCTCTCCTACGAGCAGTACTTC
NA,TRBV7-9,TRBJ2-1,NA,CASSSTGPQFF,TGTGCCAGCAGCTCCACCGGGCCCCAGTTCTTC
NA,TRBV12-3/TRBV12-4,TRBJ2-6,NA,CASRRISGANVLTF,TGTGCCAGCAGGCGGATTAGTGGGGCCAACGTCCTGACTTTC
NA,TRBV4-2,TRBJ2-1,NA,CASSQAWDSGNEQFF,TGTGCCAGCAGCCAAGCATGGGACTCAGGAAATGAGCAGTTCTTC